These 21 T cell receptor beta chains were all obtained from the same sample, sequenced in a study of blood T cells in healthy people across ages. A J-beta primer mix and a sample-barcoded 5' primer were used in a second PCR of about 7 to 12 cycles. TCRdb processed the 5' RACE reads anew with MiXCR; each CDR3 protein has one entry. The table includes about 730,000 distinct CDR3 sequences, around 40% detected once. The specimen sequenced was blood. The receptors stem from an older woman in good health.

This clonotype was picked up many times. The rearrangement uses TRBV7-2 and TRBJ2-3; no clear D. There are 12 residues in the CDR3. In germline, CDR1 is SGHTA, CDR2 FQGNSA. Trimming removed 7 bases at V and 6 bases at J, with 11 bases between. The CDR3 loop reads CASTLFKDTQYF. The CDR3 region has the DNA TGTGCCAGCACCCTCTTCAAGGATACGCAGTATTTT. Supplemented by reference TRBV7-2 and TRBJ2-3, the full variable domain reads GAGVSQSPSNKVTEKGKDVELRCDPISGHTALYWYRQSLGQGLEFLIYFQGNSAPDKSGLPSDRFSAERTGGSVSTLTIQRTQQEDSAVYLCASTLFKDTQYFGPGTRLTVL.

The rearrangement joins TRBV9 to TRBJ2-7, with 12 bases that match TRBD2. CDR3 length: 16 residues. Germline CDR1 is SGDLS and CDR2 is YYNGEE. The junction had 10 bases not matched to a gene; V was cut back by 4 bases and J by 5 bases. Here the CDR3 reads CASSQGLAGRGDEQYF. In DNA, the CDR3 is TGTGCCAGCAGCCAAGGACTAGCGGGAAGAGGAGACGAGCAGTACTTC.

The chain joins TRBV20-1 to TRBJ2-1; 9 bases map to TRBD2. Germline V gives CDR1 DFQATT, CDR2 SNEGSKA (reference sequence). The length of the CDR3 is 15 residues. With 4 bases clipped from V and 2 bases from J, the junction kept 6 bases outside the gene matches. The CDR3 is CSAILPSGAYNEQFF. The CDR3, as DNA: TGCAGTGCTATCCTCCCTAGCGGGGCCTACAATGAGCAGTTCTTC.

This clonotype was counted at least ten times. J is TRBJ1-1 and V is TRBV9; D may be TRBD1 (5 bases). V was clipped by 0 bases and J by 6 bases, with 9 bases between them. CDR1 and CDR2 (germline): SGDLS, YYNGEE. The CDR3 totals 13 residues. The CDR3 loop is CASSVDRGSEAFF. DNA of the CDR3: TGTGCCAGCAGCGTAGACCGGGGGTCTGAAGCTTTCTTT. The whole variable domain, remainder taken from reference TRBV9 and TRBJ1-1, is DSGVTQTPKHLITATGQRVTLRCSPRSGDLSVYWYQQSLDQGLQFLIQYYNGEERAKGNILERFSAQQFPDLHSELNLSSLELGDSALYFCASSVDRGSEAFFGQGTRLTVV.

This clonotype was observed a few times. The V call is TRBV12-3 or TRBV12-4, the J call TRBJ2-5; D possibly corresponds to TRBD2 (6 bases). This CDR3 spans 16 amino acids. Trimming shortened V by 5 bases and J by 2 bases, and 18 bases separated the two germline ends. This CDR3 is CASSPPVGGTQETQYF. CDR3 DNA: TGTGCCAGCAGTCCCCCAGTGGGGGGTACTCAAGAGACCCAGTACTTC.

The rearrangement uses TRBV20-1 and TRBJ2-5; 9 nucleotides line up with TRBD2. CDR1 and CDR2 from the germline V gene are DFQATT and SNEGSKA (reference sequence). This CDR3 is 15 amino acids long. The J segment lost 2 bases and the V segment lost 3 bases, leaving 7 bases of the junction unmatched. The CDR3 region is CSARPSGVAQETQYF. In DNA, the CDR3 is TGCAGTGCTAGGCCTAGCGGGGTAGCTCAAGAGACCCAGTACTTC.

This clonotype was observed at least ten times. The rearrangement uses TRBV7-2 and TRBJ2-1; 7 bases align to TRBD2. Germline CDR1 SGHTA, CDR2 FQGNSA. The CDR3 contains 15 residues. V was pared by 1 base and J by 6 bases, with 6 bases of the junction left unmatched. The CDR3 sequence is CASSLGVGTINEQFF. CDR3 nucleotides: TGTGCCAGCAGCTTAGGAGTGGGGACTATCAATGAGCAGTTCTTC. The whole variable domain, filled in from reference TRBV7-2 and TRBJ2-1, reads GAGVSQSPSNKVTEKGKDVELRCDPISGHTALYWYRQSLGQGLEFLIYFQGNSAPDKSGLPSDRFSAERTGGSVSTLTIQRTQQEDSAVYLCASSLGVGTINEQFFGPGTRLTVL.

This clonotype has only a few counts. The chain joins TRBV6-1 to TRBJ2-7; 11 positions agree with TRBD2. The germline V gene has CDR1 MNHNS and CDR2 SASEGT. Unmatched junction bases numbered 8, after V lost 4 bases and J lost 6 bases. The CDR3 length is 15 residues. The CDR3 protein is CASSALAGGEGEQYF. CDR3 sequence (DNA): TGTGCCAGCAGTGCCCTAGCGGGAGGAGAAGGCGAGCAGTACTTC.

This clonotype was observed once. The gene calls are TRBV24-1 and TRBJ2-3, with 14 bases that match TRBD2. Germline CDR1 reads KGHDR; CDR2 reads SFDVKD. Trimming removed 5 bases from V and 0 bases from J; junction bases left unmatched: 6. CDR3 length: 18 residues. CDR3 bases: TGTGCCACCAGTGTCCCGGGACTAGCGGGGGATAGCACAGATACGCAGTATTTT. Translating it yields CATSVPGLAGDSTDTQYF.

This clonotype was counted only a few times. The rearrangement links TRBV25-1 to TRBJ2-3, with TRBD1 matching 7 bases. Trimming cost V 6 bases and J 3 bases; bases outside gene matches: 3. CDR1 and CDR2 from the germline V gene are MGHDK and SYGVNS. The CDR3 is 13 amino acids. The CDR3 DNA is TGTGCCAGCAGAGGACAGGTAACAGATACGCAGTATTTT. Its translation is CASRGQVTDTQYF.

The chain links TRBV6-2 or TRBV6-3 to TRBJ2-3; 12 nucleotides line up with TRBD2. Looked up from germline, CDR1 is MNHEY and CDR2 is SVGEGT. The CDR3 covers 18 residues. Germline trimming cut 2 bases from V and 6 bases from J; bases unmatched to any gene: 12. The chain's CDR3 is CASSYLASGGAMLDTQYF. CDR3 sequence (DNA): TGTGCCAGCAGTTACCTGGCTAGCGGGGGGGCCATGTTGGATACGCAGTATTTT.

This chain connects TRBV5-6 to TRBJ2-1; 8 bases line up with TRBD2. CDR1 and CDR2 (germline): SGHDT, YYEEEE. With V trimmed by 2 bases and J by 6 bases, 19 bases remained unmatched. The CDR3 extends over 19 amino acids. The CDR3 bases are TGTGCCAGCAGCTTACTCCCAGGTTCTACTAGCGGCCAAATCAATGAGCAGTTCTTC. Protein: CASSLLPGSTSGQINEQFF.

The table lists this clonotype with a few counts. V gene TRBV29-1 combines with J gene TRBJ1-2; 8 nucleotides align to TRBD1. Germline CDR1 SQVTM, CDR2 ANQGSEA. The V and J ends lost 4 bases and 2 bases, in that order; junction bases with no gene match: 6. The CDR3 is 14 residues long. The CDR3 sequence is CSVALGQGNYGYTF. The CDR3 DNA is TGCAGCGTTGCCCTCGGACAGGGAAACTATGGCTACACCTTC. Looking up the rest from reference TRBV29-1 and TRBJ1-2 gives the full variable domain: SAVISQKPSRDICQRGTSLTIQCQVDSQVTMMFWYRQQPGQSLTLIATANQGSEATYESGFVIDKFPISRPNLTFSTLTVSNMSPEDSSIYLCSVALGQGNYGYTFGSGTRLTVV.

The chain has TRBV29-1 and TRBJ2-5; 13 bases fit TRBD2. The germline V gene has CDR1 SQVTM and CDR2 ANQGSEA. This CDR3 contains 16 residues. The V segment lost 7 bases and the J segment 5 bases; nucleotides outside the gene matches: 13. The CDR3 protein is CSAIKTSGGRGETQYF. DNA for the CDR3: TGCAGCGCAATAAAGACTAGCGGGGGGAGGGGGGAGACCCAGTACTTC.

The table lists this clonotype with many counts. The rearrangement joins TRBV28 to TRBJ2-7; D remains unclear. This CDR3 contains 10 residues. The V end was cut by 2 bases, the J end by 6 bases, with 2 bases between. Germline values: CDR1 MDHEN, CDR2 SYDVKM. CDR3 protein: CASSLAEQYF. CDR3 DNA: TGTGCCAGCAGTTTAGCCGAGCAGTACTTC.

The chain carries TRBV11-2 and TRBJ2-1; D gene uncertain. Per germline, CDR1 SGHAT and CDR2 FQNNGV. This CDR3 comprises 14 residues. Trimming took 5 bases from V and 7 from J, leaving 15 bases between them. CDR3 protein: CASSLWSAANEQFF. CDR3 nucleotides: TGTGCCAGCAGCCTCTGGTCGGCCGCGAATGAGCAGTTCTTC.

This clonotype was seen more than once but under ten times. The CDR3 region is CASSPQGTYEQYF. The CDR3 bases are TGTGCCAGTAGTCCGCAGGGCACCTACGAGCAGTACTTC. This chain links TRBV19 with TRBJ2-7; D is possibly TRBD1 (5 bases). V was cut by 5 bases and J by 2 bases, with 10 bases left in between. Germline V gene sequence: CDR1 LNHDA, CDR2 SQIVND (reference sequence). This CDR3 spans 13 amino acids.

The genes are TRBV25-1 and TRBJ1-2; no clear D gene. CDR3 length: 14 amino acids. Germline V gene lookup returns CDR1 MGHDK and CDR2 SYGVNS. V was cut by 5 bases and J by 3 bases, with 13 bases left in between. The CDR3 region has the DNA TGTGCCAGCAGTCACTTGGGAGTAGACTATGGCTACACCTTC. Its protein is CASSHLGVDYGYTF.

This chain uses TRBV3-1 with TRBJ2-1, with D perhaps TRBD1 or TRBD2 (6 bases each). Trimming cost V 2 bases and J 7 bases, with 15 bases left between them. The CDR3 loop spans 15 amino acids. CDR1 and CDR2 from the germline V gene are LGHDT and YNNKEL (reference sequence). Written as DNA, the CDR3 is TGTGCCAGCAGCCAACGAGCGGGTCAGGGGAATGAGCAGTTCTTC. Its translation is CASSQRAGQGNEQFF.

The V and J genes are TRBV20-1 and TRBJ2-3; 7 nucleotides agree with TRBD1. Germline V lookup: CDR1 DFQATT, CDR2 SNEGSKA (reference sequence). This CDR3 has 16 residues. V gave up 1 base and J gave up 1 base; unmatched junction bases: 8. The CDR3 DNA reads TGCAGTGCTAGAGTTTTCCGAGGACAGGGCACAGATACGCAGTATTTT. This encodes CSARVFRGQGTDTQYF.

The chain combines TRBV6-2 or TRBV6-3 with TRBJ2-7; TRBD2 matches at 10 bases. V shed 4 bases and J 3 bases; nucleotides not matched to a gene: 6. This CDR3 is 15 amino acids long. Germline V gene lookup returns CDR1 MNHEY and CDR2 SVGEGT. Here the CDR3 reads CASSSGLASGYEQYF. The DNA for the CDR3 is TGTGCCAGCAGTTCGGGACTAGCGAGCGGCTACGAGCAGTACTTC.